The 26 T cell receptor beta chains below all came from one sample that was sequenced in a study of T cell responses to AZD1222 COVID-19 vaccine. Method: immunoSEQ multiplex PCR; TCRdb's copy keeps in-frame clones and lacks some. In the table there are around 70,000 clones, just over 85% of which are singletons. Material: peripheral blood, obtained on day 0 of AZD1222 vaccination. The source of these receptors is an adult in good health.

This sequence joins TRBV4-1 and TRBJ1-4, with D perhaps TRBD1 (6 bases). Trimming left V 4 bases short and J 8 bases short, with 17 bases between. Germline lookup yields CDR1 MGHRA and CDR2 YSYEKL. The CDR3 runs 15 residues. In DNA, the CDR3 is TGCGCCAGCAGCCGAGTACAGGGAGGTGACGAAAAACTGTTTTTT. This gives the protein CASSRVQGGDEKLFF.

The chain recombines TRBV28 with TRBJ1-6, with a weak D call TRBD1 (6 bases). The CDR3 covers 17 residues. Trimming removed 4 bases from V and 8 bases from J, with 21 bases in between. Germline CDR1 MDHEN, CDR2 SYDVKM. CDR3 nucleotides: TGTGCCAGCAGTTCCGCCGTGGGGGCCCAGGTGGATTCACCCCTCCACTTT. Its protein is CASSSAVGAQVDSPLHF.

This clone appeared once. This chain connects TRBV7-8 to TRBJ2-3; possibly TRBD2 for D (7 bases). This CDR3 is 22 amino acids long. CDR1 and CDR2 from the germline V gene are SGHVS and FQNEAQ. V was shortened by 9 bases and J by 6 bases, with 43 bases between the two germline ends. The CDR3 DNA is TGTGCCAGTGGTCTTGGGACTACCTTGTTTGGGGGGGCGAGTGCTCTGACGGATACGCAGTATTTT. Protein: CASGLGTTLFGGASALTDTQYF.

In DNA, the CDR3 is TGTGCCAGCAGCCCCCCGGGTCAGCCCCAGCATTTT. As protein: CASSPPGQPQHF. The chain is built from TRBV4-2 and TRBJ1-5; D remains ambiguous. CDR1 is LGHNA, CDR2 YNFKEQ, per germline. The CDR3 has 12 amino acids. With 4 bases removed from V and 6 bases from J, the gap between germline ends came to 7 bases.

The gene calls are TRBV28 and TRBJ1-2; the match to TRBD1 covers 10 bases. Germline V lookup: CDR1 MDHEN, CDR2 SYDVKM. The CDR3 is 14 amino acids. J lost 7 bases, V lost 10 bases, and 12 bases had no gene match. CDR3 in amino acids: CATCKMDRGFGYTF. In DNA, the CDR3 is TGTGCCACCTGTAAAATGGACAGGGGGTTTGGCTACACCTTC.

The chain couples TRBV7-3 to TRBJ1-6; D unclear. The CDR3 is made up of 15 amino acids. Trimming stripped 3 bases from V and 10 bases from J, with 16 bases between. Germline assignment: CDR1 SGHTA and CDR2 FQGTGA. CDR3: CASSFDTSEGSPLHF. The CDR3 DNA is TGTGCCAGCAGCTTCGATACCTCAGAAGGGTCACCCCTCCACTTT.

This chain joins TRBV7-3 and TRBJ1-1; D unresolved. Germline-derived CDR1 and CDR2 are SGHTA and FQGTGA. The CDR3 has 13 residues. V gave up 2 bases and J gave up 0 bases, with 4 bases separating them. The CDR3 here is CASSLHLNTEAFF. CDR3 in DNA: TGTGCCAGCAGCTTACACTTGAACACTGAAGCTTTCTTT.

This sequence joins TRBV19 and TRBJ2-7; TRBD1 matches 7 bases. V gave up 1 base and J gave up 4 bases; unmatched junction bases: 7. In germline, CDR1 is LNHDA, CDR2 SQIVND (reference sequence). The CDR3 sequence is 15 residues long. CDR3 coding DNA: TGTGCCAGTAGTATAGGCGACAGGGCTTGGTACGAGCAGTACTTC. Translating it yields CASSIGDRAWYEQYF.

The chain carries TRBV5-1 and TRBJ2-5; 11 positions match TRBD2. Germline assignment: CDR1 SGHRS and CDR2 YFSETQ. Unmatched junction bases numbered 4, after V lost 1 base and J lost 2 bases. The CDR3 is made up of 16 amino acids. The CDR3 loop is CASSLFSGGVQETQYF. CDR3 DNA sequence: TGCGCCAGCAGCTTGTTTAGCGGGGGGGTACAAGAGACCCAGTACTTC. Full variable domain (missing parts from reference TRBV5-1 and TRBJ2-5): KAGVTQTPRYLIKTRGQQVTLSCSPISGHRSVSWYQQTPGQGLQFLFEYFSETQRNKGNFPGRFSGRQFSNSRSEMNVSTLELGDSALYLCASSLFSGGVQETQYFGPGTRLLVL.

J is TRBJ2-7 and V is TRBV27, with TRBD1 matching 9 bases. Germline CDR1 is MNHEY and CDR2 is SMNVEV (reference sequence). J was trimmed by 0 bases and V by 7 bases; bases with no gene match: 4. The CDR3 consists of 14 residues. Here the CDR3 DNA reads TGTGCCAGCACTCGACAGGGGGACTCCTACGAGCAGTACTTC. Protein sequence: CASTRQGDSYEQYF.

This clone was observed a single time. This chain connects TRBV23-1 to TRBJ2-2, with 9 bases fitting TRBD1. TRBV23-1 is recorded as an ORF, its role being uncertain. V trimming: 0 bases; J trimming: 5 bases; junction bases outside the gene matches: 10. The CDR3 loop spans 18 amino acids. The CDR3 DNA sequence: TGCGCCAGCAGTCAATCTGAAGGGACAGGGAATTTTACCGGGGAGCTGTTTTTT. Translating it yields CASSQSEGTGNFTGELFF.

The chain is built from TRBV30 and TRBJ1-4; weak D call: TRBD1 (5 bases). CDR1 is GTSNPN and CDR2 is SVGIG in the germline V gene (reference sequence). The CDR3 is 15 residues long. Trimming pared 0 bases from V and 6 bases from J, leaving 14 bases between. Written as DNA, the CDR3 is TGTGCCTGGAGTGTACCCCGGGGCTGGGATGAAAAACTGTTTTTT. Translated: CAWSVPRGWDEKLFF.

The chain links TRBV27 to TRBJ2-3, with unresolved D. CDR3 size: 15 residues. The germline V and J ends were trimmed by 1 base and 0 bases, with 8 bases remaining between them. Germline CDR1 is MNHEY and CDR2 is SMNVEV (reference sequence). The CDR3 DNA sequence: TGTGCCAGCAGTTTATGGGCGAGAAGCACAGATACGCAGTATTTT. Protein: CASSLWARSTDTQYF.

The chain employs TRBV19 and TRBJ1-5, with D unclear. Germline V gene sequence: CDR1 LNHDA, CDR2 SQIVND (reference sequence). Trimming took 4 bases from V and 7 from J, leaving 14 bases between them. This CDR3 region has 14 residues. The CDR3 region has the DNA TGTGCCAGTAGTACAGGTGGTTCGAAACAGCCCCAGCATTTT. It is translated as CASSTGGSKQPQHF. The variable domain in full, with the rest retrieved from reference TRBV19 and TRBJ1-5, is DGGITQSPKYLFRKEGQNVTLSCEQNLNHDAMYWYRQDPGQGLRLIYYSQIVNDFQKGDIAEGYSVSREKKESFPLTVTSAQKNPTAFYLCASSTGGSKQPQHFGDGTRLSIL.

The rearrangement uses TRBV5-4 and TRBJ2-5; 7 nucleotides agree with TRBD1. The V and J ends lost 4 bases and 5 bases, in that order; junction bases with no gene match: 5. The germline CDR1 and CDR2 sequences are SGHNT and YYREEE (reference sequence). This CDR3 contains 13 residues. The CDR3 region has the DNA TGTGCCAGCAGCCAACAGGGGCTCGAGACCCAGTACTTC. This sequence encodes CASSQQGLETQYF.

This chain uses TRBV6-6 with TRBJ2-5, with TRBD2 identical over 7 bases. This CDR3 is 14 amino acids long. Per germline, CDR1 MNHNY and CDR2 SVGAGI (reference sequence). Trimming cost V 8 bases and J 5 bases; bases outside gene matches: 11. The CDR3 reads CASDPGGGGETQYF. For the CDR3, the DNA is TGTGCCAGCGATCCGGGAGGTGGTGGGGAGACCCAGTACTTC.

The rearrangement links TRBV29-1 to TRBJ2-5, with D possibly being TRBD1 (6 bases). Per germline, CDR1 SQVTM and CDR2 ANQGSEA. The ends were cut back, 7 bases at V and 1 base at J, with 13 bases in the middle. This CDR3 has 13 residues. Here the CDR3 DNA reads TGCAGCGCCCGAAAGGGGGTCCAAGAGACCCAGTACTTC. It encodes CSARKGVQETQYF.

The rearrangement joins TRBV5-4 to TRBJ2-1; D uncertain. Germline V gene lookup returns CDR1 SGHNT and CDR2 YYREEE (reference sequence). V was clipped by 4 bases and J by 6 bases, with 17 bases between them. The CDR3 spans 15 residues. CDR3 protein: CASSIGFTSANEQFF. In DNA, the CDR3 is TGTGCCAGCAGCATTGGATTCACTTCCGCCAATGAGCAGTTCTTC. Looking up the rest from reference TRBV5-4 and TRBJ2-1 gives the full variable domain: ETGVTQSPTHLIKTRGQQVTLRCSSQSGHNTVSWYQQALGQGPQFIFQYYREEENGRGNFPPRFSGLQFPNYSSELNVNALELDDSALYLCASSIGFTSANEQFFGPGTRLTVL.

The chain carries TRBV28 and TRBJ1-2; perhaps TRBD1 as D (5 bases). The germline V and J ends were trimmed by 6 bases and 8 bases, with 22 bases remaining between them. The CDR3 is 15 amino acids. Germline CDR1 and CDR2: MDHEN and SYDVKM. CDR3 amino acids: CASSPPGATIGGYTF. CDR3 DNA sequence: TGTGCCAGCAGCCCCCCCGGGGCTACCATAGGGGGCTACACCTTC.

V is TRBV5-6 and J is TRBJ1-1; possibly TRBD1 for D (5 bases). Per germline, CDR1 SGHDT and CDR2 YYEEEE. The CDR3 is made up of 17 amino acids. Trimming took 0 bases from V and 0 from J, leaving 15 bases between them. CDR3: CASSLGSFTGVNTEAFF. The CDR3 DNA is TGTGCCAGCAGCTTGGGAAGTTTTACAGGCGTGAACACTGAAGCTTTCTTT.

V gene TRBV9 combines with J gene TRBJ2-1; 8 bases fit TRBD1. CDR1 is SGDLS and CDR2 is YYNGEE in the germline V gene. The ends lost 4 bases at V and 1 base at J; junction bases unmatched: 4. The CDR3 loop spans 15 amino acids. The CDR3 DNA reads TGTGCCAGCAGCTCCGGGACAGGTTCCTACAATGAGCAGTTCTTC. Translated: CASSSGTGSYNEQFF.

The rearrangement links TRBV2 to TRBJ1-5; tentatively, D is TRBD1 (5 bases). CDR1 is SNHLY and CDR2 is FYNNEI in the germline V gene. The CDR3 totals 15 residues. The V end was cut by 6 bases, the J end by 3 bases, with 15 bases between. CDR3 in DNA: TGTGCCAGCAGACGGACACAGATCCCCAATCAGCCCCAGCATTTT. It encodes CASRRTQIPNQPQHF.

CDR3 amino acids: CSASDVSKGGKDNEQYF. CDR3 in DNA: TGCAGTGCTAGTGACGTAAGCAAAGGGGGCAAGGACAACGAGCAGTACTTC. This chain links TRBV20-1 with TRBJ2-7, with 7 bases that match TRBD1. Trimming took 3 bases from V and 5 from J; bases not matched to a gene: 19. In germline, CDR1 is DFQATT, CDR2 SNEGSKA (reference sequence). The CDR3 is 17 residues long.

J is TRBJ1-6 and V is TRBV15; tentative D call: TRBD1 (6 bases). CDR1 is LNHNV, CDR2 YYDKDF, per germline (reference sequence). CDR3 size: 14 residues. Trimming removed 5 bases at V and 7 bases at J, with 12 bases between. The CDR3 bases are TGTGCCACCAGCTCCGGACAGTCAAATTCACCCCTCCACTTT. Its protein product is CATSSGQSNSPLHF.

The genes are TRBV30 and TRBJ2-7, with 8 bases matching TRBD1. From germline, CDR1 is GTSNPN and CDR2 SVGIG (reference sequence). Germline trimming cut 4 bases from V and 4 bases from J; bases unmatched to any gene: 6. The CDR3 totals 13 residues. This CDR3 reads CAWTQGAKYEQYF. The CDR3 DNA reads as TGTGCCTGGACGCAGGGGGCGAAGTACGAGCAGTACTTC.

This clone was picked up one time. This chain uses TRBV7-9 with TRBJ1-5; 7 positions agree with TRBD1. CDR1 and CDR2 from the germline V gene are SEHNR and FQNEAQ (reference sequence). V was clipped by 4 bases and J by 3 bases; unmatched bases: 3. The CDR3 length is 14 residues. The CDR3 sequence is CASSSGTVNQPQHF. The CDR3 nucleotides are TGTGCCAGCAGCTCCGGGACAGTCAATCAGCCCCAGCATTTT.